This T cell receptor beta chain was recovered during a study of control samples from healthy donors and cancer patients. Germline CDR1 is SQVTM and CDR2 is ANQGSEA. V dropped 2 bases and J dropped 1; count of bases not matched to a gene: 1. The CDR3 runs 13 residues. Sequencing used immunoSEQ multiplex PCR; TCRdb keeps in-frame clones, though not all of them. The sample records 84,000 or so clones, 75% to 85% being singletons. Sequenced material: PBMCs. The sequence was obtained from a man between 60 and 70 years old with head and neck cancer. This chain joins TRBV29-1 and TRBJ1-1, with 7 positions matching TRBD1. The CDR3 here is CSVERTGNTEAFF. The DNA for the CDR3 is TGCAGCGTTGAAAGGACAGGGAACACTGAAGCTTTCTTT.